These 30 T cell receptor beta chains share one sample of origin, sequenced in a study of identical twins. TCRdb called the 5' RACE reads again in MiXCR, with one record for every CDR3 protein. The data show 600,000 to 700,000 distinct CDR3 sequences, about 20% seen once. These data are also associated with another study on T cells expressing NK-cell markers.

The sample comprised PBMCs. Every receptor here comes from a woman younger than 30 in good health.

This clonotype was recorded a few times. This chain links TRBV29-1 with TRBJ2-3; 7 bases align to TRBD1. Per the germline V gene, CDR1 is SQVTM and CDR2 is ANQGSEA. CDR3 length: 14 amino acids. The trim removed 1 base at V and 2 bases at J, leaving 3 bases unmatched. CDR3 coding DNA: TGCAGCGTTGAAGCGGGGACAGCCACAGATACGCAGTATTTT. Amino acids: CSVEAGTATDTQYF.

The chain recombines TRBV13 with TRBJ2-5, with 7 positions matching TRBD2. CDR1 PRHDT and CDR2 FYEKMQ come from the germline V gene (reference sequence). This CDR3 comprises 14 residues. V lost 5 bases to trimming and J lost 3 bases; unmatched junction nucleotides: 6. The CDR3 is CASSRTAGEETQYF. The DNA for the CDR3 is TGTGCCAGCAGCCGTACGGCGGGGGAAGAGACCCAGTACTTC.

The chain couples TRBV15 to TRBJ2-1, with TRBD1 matching 8 bases. The ends lost 0 bases at V and 8 bases at J; junction bases unmatched: 9. The V gene's germline CDR1 is LNHNV and CDR2 YYDKDF (reference sequence). CDR3 length equals 16 residues. This CDR3 reads CATSRDRGTGVDEQFF. Written as DNA, the CDR3 is TGTGCCACCAGCAGAGATAGAGGGACAGGAGTTGATGAGCAGTTCTTC.

A few counts support this clonotype. The chain is built from TRBV20-1 and TRBJ2-1; tentative D call: TRBD2 (6 bases). Germline values: CDR1 DFQATT, CDR2 SNEGSKA (reference sequence). The length of the CDR3 is 14 residues. Trimming took off 3 bases at V and 9 bases at J, with 18 bases between the two ends. CDR3 sequence (DNA): TGCAGTGCTAGGGTGGGTAGCGGAGTGGGTGAGCAGTTCTTC. It translates to CSARVGSGVGEQFF.

The rearrangement joins TRBV5-1 to TRBJ2-5, with D perhaps assigned TRBD1 or TRBD2 (5 bases each). The V end was cut by 4 bases, the J end by 5 bases, with 24 bases between. The CDR3 is 17 residues long. CDR1 and CDR2 from the germline V gene are SGHRS and YFSETQ. The CDR3 DNA follows: TGCGCCAGCAGCCCGTCCCCCAGGCTGGGGACCTGGGAGACCCAGTACTTC. It codes for CASSPSPRLGTWETQYF.

This sequence joins TRBV12-5 and TRBJ2-7, with D uncertain. Germline assignment: CDR1 LGHNT and CDR2 FRNRAP. Trimming cost V 4 bases and J 3 bases, with 10 bases left between them. The CDR3 has 13 amino acids. CDR3 residues: CASGSGLGYEQYF. Written as DNA, the CDR3 is TGTGCTAGTGGTTCCGGGCTAGGCTACGAGCAGTACTTC.

The chain links TRBV20-1 to TRBJ1-4; D call uncertain. This CDR3 is 13 amino acids long. V shed 3 bases and J shed 3 bases, with 8 bases lying between them. Germline V gene lookup returns CDR1 DFQATT and CDR2 SNEGSKA (reference sequence). The CDR3, as DNA: TGCAGTGCTAGCGGGCACCCTAATGAAAAACTGTTTTTT. Its translation: CSASGHPNEKLFF.

The chain uses TRBV12-3 or TRBV12-4 and TRBJ2-5, with D uncertain. Trimming pared 3 bases from V and 4 bases from J, leaving 6 bases between. The CDR3 covers 12 residues. The CDR3 reads CASSLRIETQYF. The CDR3 DNA sequence: TGTGCCAGCAGTTTGAGGATAGAGACCCAGTACTTC.

The chain carries TRBV20-1 and TRBJ2-7; 7 bases agree with TRBD2. Trimming cost V 7 bases and J 6 bases; bases outside gene matches: 12. CDR3 length: 13 residues. Germline V gene sequence: CDR1 DFQATT, CDR2 SNEGSKA (reference sequence). The CDR3 DNA reads TGCAGTGTCACCCTGGGGTCGGGAGGCGAGCAGTACTTC. It is translated as CSVTLGSGGEQYF.

The table lists this clonotype with many counts. V gene TRBV9 combines with J gene TRBJ2-1; D may be TRBD2 (5 bases). The V gene lost 3 bases and the J gene lost 9 bases, with 16 bases spanning the gap. This CDR3 is built from 14 residues. Germline V gene data show CDR1 as SGDLS and CDR2 as YYNGEE. This CDR3 reads CASSALVPRGEQFF. The CDR3 DNA is TGTGCCAGCAGCGCACTAGTACCCCGGGGTGAGCAGTTCTTC.

This clonotype was seen many times. The V call is TRBV6-5, the J call TRBJ1-1; a possible D gene is TRBD1 (5 bases). The germline V gene encodes CDR1 MNHEY and CDR2 SVGAGI. Trimming pared 3 bases from V and 4 bases from J, leaving 18 bases between. The CDR3 length is 16 residues. The CDR3 DNA is TGTGCCAGCAGTTATTTATACGCGCTGGGGGGCACTGAAGCTTTCTTT. Translation: CASSYLYALGGTEAFF.

This sequence joins TRBV7-2 and TRBJ1-6; no definite D call. Germline CDR1 and CDR2: SGHTA and FQGNSA. CDR3 length: 16 residues. Trimming cost V 6 bases and J 5 bases, with 17 bases left between them. CDR3 in DNA: TGTGCCAGCAGGTCGTTTACGGGGTGGGATAATTCACCCCTCCACTTT. Translated: CASRSFTGWDNSPLHF.

The chain joins TRBV5-1 to TRBJ1-2; the D is unclear. V lost 7 bases and J 8 bases, leaving 18 bases between the germline ends. CDR1 SGHRS and CDR2 YFSETQ come from the germline V gene. The CDR3 totals 13 residues. The CDR3 DNA sequence: TGCGCCAGCTCCCCGACCGGGAATCAAGGCTACACCTTC. Protein sequence: CASSPTGNQGYTF.

This sequence joins TRBV12-5 and TRBJ2-1; no definite D call. Looked up from germline, CDR1 is LGHNT and CDR2 is FRNRAP. This CDR3 comprises 14 residues. V lost 3 bases, J lost 4 bases, and 10 bases lay in between. The CDR3 loop reads CASGFQLVYNEQFF. The CDR3 DNA follows: TGTGCTAGTGGTTTCCAGTTGGTTTACAATGAGCAGTTCTTC.

The genes are TRBV5-1 and TRBJ2-3; 9 bases fit TRBD1. The length of the CDR3 is 16 residues. Unmatched junction bases numbered 13, after V lost 6 bases and J lost 5 bases. Per the germline V gene, CDR1 is SGHRS and CDR2 is YFSETQ. CDR3 sequence reads: CASKVGYRGRGDTQYF. The CDR3 DNA follows: TGCGCCAGCAAGGTGGGCTACAGGGGGCGCGGAGATACGCAGTATTTT.

The chain recombines TRBV5-6 with TRBJ1-5, with D hard to call. This CDR3 is 15 amino acids long. The V end was cut by 2 bases, the J end by 1 base, with 10 bases between. The germline V gene has CDR1 SGHDT and CDR2 YYEEEE. The CDR3 sequence is CASSLGLQSNQPQHF. In DNA, the CDR3 is TGTGCCAGCAGCTTAGGACTTCAAAGCAATCAGCCCCAGCATTTT.

This clonotype has a single count. The CDR3 DNA reads as TGTGCCAGCAGCTTGAGTCTTCGGGACGAGACCTTCACAGATACGCAGTATTTT. Protein: CASSLSLRDETFTDTQYF. V and J are TRBV5-5 and TRBJ2-3; D tentatively fits TRBD1 or TRBD2 (5 bases each). The CDR3 spans 18 residues. Trimming removed 1 base at V and 2 bases at J, with 20 bases between. CDR1 is SGHKS and CDR2 is YYEKEE in the germline V gene (reference sequence).

This clonotype was counted only a few times. The rearrangement uses TRBV12-3 or TRBV12-4 and TRBJ1-6; tentative D call: TRBD1 (5 bases). The CDR3 consists of 15 residues. Trimming cost V 4 bases and J 6 bases, with 13 bases left between them. In nucleotides, the CDR3 is TGTGCCAGCAGTTCCCGGGGCTATGGTAATTCACCCCTCCACTTT. Its translation: CASSSRGYGNSPLHF.

This clonotype was seen a handful of times. This chain connects TRBV18 to TRBJ2-7, with D possibly TRBD1 on 6 matching bases. V lost 1 base and J lost 3, with 10 bases in between. The germline V gene has CDR1 KGHSH and CDR2 LQKENI. This CDR3 comprises 14 residues. The CDR3: CASSPRQGNYEQYF. The CDR3 DNA reads TGTGCCAGCTCACCACGGCAGGGGAACTACGAGCAGTACTTC.

Remarks on this clonotype: Compared with germline, one end of the junction differs, possibly owing to a read error. V is TRBV20-1 and J is TRBJ1-2; TRBD1 might be the D (5 bases). The CDR3 consists of 11 residues. The V gene's germline CDR1 is DFQATT and CDR2 SNEGSKA (reference sequence). The CDR3 coding sequence is TGCAGTGCTACGATCTACCGGGACGGTTATTTC. Protein product: CSATIYRDGYF.

This clonotype was seen more than once but under ten times. The rearrangement links TRBV5-1 to TRBJ2-7; D is possibly TRBD2 (5 bases). Trimming left V 4 bases short and J 1 base short, with 18 bases between. The CDR3 covers 16 residues. The germline V gene has CDR1 SGHRS and CDR2 YFSETQ. The CDR3 nucleotides read TGCGCCAGCAGCCCCCGCCCCGGGGTAGGATCCTACGAGCAGTACTTC. Protein sequence: CASSPRPGVGSYEQYF.

This clonotype was counted at least ten times. The CDR3 reads CASSLISTDTQYF. The CDR3 DNA follows: TGTGCCAGCAGCTTAATTAGCACAGATACGCAGTATTTT. This chain connects TRBV7-9 to TRBJ2-3; D uncertain. The CDR3 is 13 residues long. Trimming cost V 2 bases and J 0 bases, with 3 bases left between them. The germline gives CDR1 SEHNR, CDR2 FQNEAQ (reference sequence).

This clonotype showed up many times. This sequence joins TRBV11-3 and TRBJ2-1; TRBD1 matches 9 bases. The CDR3 is made up of 16 amino acids. Unmatched junction bases numbered 11, after V lost 3 bases and J lost 8 bases. Germline CDR1 SGHNT, CDR2 YENEEA. For the CDR3, the DNA is TGTGCCAGCAGCTTTTCTTCGGGACAGGGTGTTTATGAGCAGTTCTTC. It yields the protein CASSFSSGQGVYEQFF.

This rearrangement joins TRBV7-8 to TRBJ2-7; D ambiguous. Germline loops: CDR1 SGHVS, CDR2 FQNEAQ. The CDR3 length is 15 residues. Trimming removed 1 base at V and 6 bases at J, with 16 bases between. CDR3 DNA sequence: TGTGCCAGCAGCTTAGGTCTAACGAGACCGCGCGAGCAGTACTTC. Residues: CASSLGLTRPREQYF.

This clonotype has only a few counts. This CDR3 reads CSASTSGSYGSEQFF. The CDR3 region has the DNA TGCAGTGCTTCTACTAGCGGGAGTTACGGGAGTGAGCAGTTCTTC. The rearrangement links TRBV20-1 to TRBJ2-1; 11 bases fit TRBD2. The CDR3 spans 15 residues. The junction had 12 bases not matched to a gene; V was cut back by 5 bases and J by 9 bases. From germline, CDR1 is DFQATT and CDR2 SNEGSKA (reference sequence).

The chain couples TRBV4-2 to TRBJ2-1, with 9 bases identical to TRBD2. V trimming: 4 bases; J trimming: 7 bases; junction bases outside the gene matches: 8. Germline V gene data show CDR1 as LGHNA and CDR2 as YNFKEQ. This CDR3 has 15 amino acids. The CDR3 region is CASSPGLATFNEQFF. The CDR3 DNA follows: TGTGCCAGCAGCCCCGGACTAGCGACCTTTAATGAGCAGTTCTTC.

This clonotype showed up many times. V usage is TRBV20-1 and J usage is TRBJ2-1, with D perhaps matching TRBD2 (5 bases). V shed 3 bases and J shed 4 bases, with 10 bases lying between them. The CDR3 extends over 13 amino acids. The germline V gene encodes CDR1 DFQATT and CDR2 SNEGSKA (reference sequence). This chain's CDR3 is CSASTGIYNEQFF. DNA of the CDR3: TGCAGTGCTAGTACCGGGATATACAATGAGCAGTTCTTC.

The chain joins TRBV20-1 to TRBJ2-7; unclear D gene. The germline gives CDR1 DFQATT, CDR2 SNEGSKA (reference sequence). The CDR3 is 13 residues long. Trimming shortened V by 1 base and J by 3 bases, and 10 bases separated the two germline ends. The CDR3, as DNA: TGCAGTGCTAGAGGGCCTTTTGGCTACGAGCAGTACTTC. As protein: CSARGPFGYEQYF.

The J gene is TRBJ2-7, the V gene TRBV6-2 or TRBV6-3; 10 nucleotides align to TRBD2. This CDR3 contains 15 residues. Germline trimming cut 7 bases from V and 5 bases from J; bases unmatched to any gene: 11. The germline gives CDR1 MNHEY, CDR2 SVGEGT. DNA for the CDR3: TGTGCCAGCACCGAACCGCTAGCGGGAGAAGACGAGCAGTACTTC. Its protein is CASTEPLAGEDEQYF.

V is TRBV5-6 and J is TRBJ1-1; D is uncertain. Germline V gives CDR1 SGHDT, CDR2 YYEEEE. CDR3 length: 14 residues. V was cut by 4 bases and J by 0 bases, with 10 bases left in between. CDR3 region: CASSLKRVNTEAFF. The CDR3 nucleotides are TGTGCCAGCAGCCTCAAACGGGTGAACACTGAAGCTTTCTTT.